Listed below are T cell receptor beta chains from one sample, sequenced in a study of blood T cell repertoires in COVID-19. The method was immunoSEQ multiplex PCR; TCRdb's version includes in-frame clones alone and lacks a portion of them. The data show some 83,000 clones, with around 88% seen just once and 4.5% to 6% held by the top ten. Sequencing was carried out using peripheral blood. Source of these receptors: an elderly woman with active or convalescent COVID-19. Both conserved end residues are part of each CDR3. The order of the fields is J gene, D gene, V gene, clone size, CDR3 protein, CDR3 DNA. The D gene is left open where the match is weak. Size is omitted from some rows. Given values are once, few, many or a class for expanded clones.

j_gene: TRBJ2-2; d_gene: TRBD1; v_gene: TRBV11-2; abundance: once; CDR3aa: CASRLLRLFGQGNTGELFF; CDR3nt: TGTGCCAGCAGGCTTCTTAGGTTGTTCGGACAGGGGAACACCGGGGAGCTGTTTTTT
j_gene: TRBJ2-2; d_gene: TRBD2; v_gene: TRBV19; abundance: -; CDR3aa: CASRYAGTTNTGELFF; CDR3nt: TGTGCCAGCCGTTACGCGGGGACTACGAATACCGGGGAGCTGTTTTTT
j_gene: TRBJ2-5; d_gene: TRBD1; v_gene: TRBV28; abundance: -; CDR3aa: CAISGTGGPRQETQYF; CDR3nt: TGTGCCATTTCCGGGACAGGGGGACCAAGACAAGAGACCCAGTACTTC
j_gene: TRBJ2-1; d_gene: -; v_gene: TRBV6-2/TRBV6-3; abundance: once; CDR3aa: CASSYSADNEQFF; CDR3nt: TGTGCCAGCAGTTACTCCGCGGACAATGAGCAGTTCTTC
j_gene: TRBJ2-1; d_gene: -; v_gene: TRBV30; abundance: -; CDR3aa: CAWNPRDSTLGYEQFF; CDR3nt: TGTGCCTGGAACCCAAGGGACTCAACCTTGGGGTATGAGCAGTTCTTC
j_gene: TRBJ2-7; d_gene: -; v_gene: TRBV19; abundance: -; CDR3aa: CASSIQGGGYEQYF; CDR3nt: TGTGCCAGTAGTATTCAGGGCGGTGGATACGAGCAGTACTTC
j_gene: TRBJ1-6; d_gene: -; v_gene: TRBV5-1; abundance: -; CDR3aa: CASSLAPHSPLHF; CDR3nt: TGCGCCAGCAGCTTGGCCCCTCATTCACCCCTCCACTTT
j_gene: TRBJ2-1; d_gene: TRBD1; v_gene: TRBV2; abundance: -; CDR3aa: CASRYRTGSYNEQFF; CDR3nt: TGTGCCAGCAGGTACAGGACAGGCTCCTACAATGAGCAGTTCTTC
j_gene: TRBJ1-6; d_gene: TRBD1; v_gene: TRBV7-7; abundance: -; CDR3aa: CASSLTGGGNSPLHF; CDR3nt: TGTGCTAGCAGCCTGACAGGGGGAGGCAATTCACCCCTCCACTTT
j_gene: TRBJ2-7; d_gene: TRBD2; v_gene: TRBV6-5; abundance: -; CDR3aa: CASSLGLARGEQYF; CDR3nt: TGTGCCAGCAGCCTGGGACTAGCTCGAGGTGAGCAGTACTTC
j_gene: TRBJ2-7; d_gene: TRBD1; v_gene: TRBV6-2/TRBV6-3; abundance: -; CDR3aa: CASSYTGGRYDYEQYF; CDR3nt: TGTGCCAGCAGTTACACAGGGGGCCGTTATGACTACGAGCAGTACTTC
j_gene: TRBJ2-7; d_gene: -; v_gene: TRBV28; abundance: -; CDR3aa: CASSLPVRAYEQYF; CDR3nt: TGTGCCAGCAGTTTACCCGTCAGGGCCTACGAGCAGTACTTC
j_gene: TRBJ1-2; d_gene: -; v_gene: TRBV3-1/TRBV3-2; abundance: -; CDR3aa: CASSLLIQGHGYTF; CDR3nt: TGTGCCAGCAGCCTTTTAATCCAGGGCCATGGCTACACCTTC
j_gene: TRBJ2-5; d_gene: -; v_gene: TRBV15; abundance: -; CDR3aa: CATSRDNQATQYF; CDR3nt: TGTGCCACCAGCAGAGACAACCAGGCGACCCAGTACTTC
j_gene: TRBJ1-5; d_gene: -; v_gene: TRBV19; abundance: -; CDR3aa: CASSIDLPRLNQPQHF; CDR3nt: TGTGCCAGTAGTATAGATCTTCCTAGATTAAATCAGCCCCAGCATTTT
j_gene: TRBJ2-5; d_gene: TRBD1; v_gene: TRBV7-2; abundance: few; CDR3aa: CASSGQGSRFETQYF; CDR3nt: TGTGCCAGCAGCGGACAGGGGTCCCGATTTGAGACCCAGTACTTC
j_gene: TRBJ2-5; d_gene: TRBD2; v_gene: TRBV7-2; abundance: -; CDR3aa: CASSLSSGSQETQYF; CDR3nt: TGTGCCAGCAGCTTGTCTAGCGGGAGCCAAGAGACCCAGTACTTC
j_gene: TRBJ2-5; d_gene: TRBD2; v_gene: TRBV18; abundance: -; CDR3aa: CASSPPAGQETQYF; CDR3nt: TGTGCCAGCTCACCTCCAGCGGGACAAGAGACCCAGTACTTC
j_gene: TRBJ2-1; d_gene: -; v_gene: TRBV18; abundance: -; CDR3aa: CASSPYVGVTYNEQFF; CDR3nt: TGTGCCAGCTCACCATACGTGGGCGTTACCTACAATGAGCAGTTCTTC
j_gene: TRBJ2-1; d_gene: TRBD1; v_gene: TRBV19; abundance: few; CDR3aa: CACSTGAGRTGWGEQFF; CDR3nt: TGTGCCTGTAGTACCGGGGCGGGGAGGACAGGGTGGGGTGAGCAGTTCTTC
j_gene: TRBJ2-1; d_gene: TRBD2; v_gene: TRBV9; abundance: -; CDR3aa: CASSELAGSYNEQFF; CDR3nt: TGTGCCAGCAGCGAACTAGCGGGATCCTACAATGAGCAGTTCTTC
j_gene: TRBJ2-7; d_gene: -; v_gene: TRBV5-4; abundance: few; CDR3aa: CASSSRGISSGYEQYF; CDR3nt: TGTGCCAGCAGCTCCCGGGGGATTTCAAGCGGCTACGAGCAGTACTTC
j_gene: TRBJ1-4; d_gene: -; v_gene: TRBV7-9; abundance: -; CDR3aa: CASSLATSATNEKLFF; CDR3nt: TGTGCCAGCAGCTTAGCTACCAGCGCAACTAATGAAAAACTGTTTTTT
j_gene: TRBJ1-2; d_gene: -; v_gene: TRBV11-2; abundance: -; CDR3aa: CASSLGANHGYTF; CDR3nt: TGTGCCAGCAGCTTAGGGGCAAACCATGGCTACACCTTC
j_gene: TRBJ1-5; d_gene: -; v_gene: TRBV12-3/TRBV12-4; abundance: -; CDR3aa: CASSPSNQPQHF; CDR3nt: TGTGCCAGCAGTCCGAGCAATCAGCCCCAGCATTTT
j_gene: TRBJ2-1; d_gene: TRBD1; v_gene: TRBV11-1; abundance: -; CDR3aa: CASSLAPGQGYNEQFF; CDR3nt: TGTGCCAGCAGCCTGGCGCCGGGACAGGGGTACAATGAGCAGTTCTTC
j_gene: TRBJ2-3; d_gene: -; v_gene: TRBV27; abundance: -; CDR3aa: CASSLSKRFPQTDTDTQYF; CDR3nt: TGTGCCAGCAGTTTATCAAAACGTTTCCCGCAGACTGACACAGATACGCAGTATTTT
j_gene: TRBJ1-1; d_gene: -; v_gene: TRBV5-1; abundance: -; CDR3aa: CASSFSGGGNTEAFF; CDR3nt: TGCGCCAGCAGCTTTTCAGGTGGTGGGAACACTGAAGCTTTCTTT
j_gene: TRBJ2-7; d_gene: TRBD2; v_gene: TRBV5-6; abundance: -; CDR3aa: CASSFWPGGGYEQYF; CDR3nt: TGTGCCAGCAGCTTCTGGCCGGGAGGAGGCTACGAGCAGTACTTC
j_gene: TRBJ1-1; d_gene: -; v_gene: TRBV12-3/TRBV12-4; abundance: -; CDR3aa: CASSLMSGEAFF; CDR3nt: TGTGCCAGCAGTTTGATGTCGGGTGAAGCTTTCTTT
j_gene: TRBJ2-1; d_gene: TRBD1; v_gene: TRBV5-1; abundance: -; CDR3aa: CASSPGGRSYNEQFF; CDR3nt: TGCGCCAGCAGCCCAGGGGGCAGATCCTACAATGAGCAGTTCTTC
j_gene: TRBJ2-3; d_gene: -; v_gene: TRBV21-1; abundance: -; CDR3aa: CASSTPGGDTQYF; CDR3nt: TGTGCCAGCAGCACCCCAGGGGGGGATACGCAGTATTTT
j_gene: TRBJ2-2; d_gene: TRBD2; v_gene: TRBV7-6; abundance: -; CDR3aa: CASSPHGLADTGELFF; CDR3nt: TGTGCCAGCAGCCCCCACGGACTAGCGGACACCGGGGAGCTGTTTTTT
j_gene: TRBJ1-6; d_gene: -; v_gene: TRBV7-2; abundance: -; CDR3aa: CASSPRVAGSPLHF; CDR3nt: TGTGCCAGCAGCCCGAGGGTAGCAGGTTCACCCCTCCACTTT
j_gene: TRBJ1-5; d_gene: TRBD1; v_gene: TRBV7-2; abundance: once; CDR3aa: CASSLPAGQGYQPQHF; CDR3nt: TGTGCCAGCAGCTTACCCGCGGGACAGGGCTATCAGCCCCAGCATTTT
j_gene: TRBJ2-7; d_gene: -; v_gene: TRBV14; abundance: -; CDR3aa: CASSQGGPSYEQYF; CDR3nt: TGTGCCAGCAGCCAAGGAGGGCCCTCCTACGAGCAGTACTTC
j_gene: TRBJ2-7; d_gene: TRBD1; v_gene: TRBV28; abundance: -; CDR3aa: CASSLTGIIDEQYF; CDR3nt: TGTGCCAGCAGTTTGACAGGGATTATCGACGAGCAGTACTTC
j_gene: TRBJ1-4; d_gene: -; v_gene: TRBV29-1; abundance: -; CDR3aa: CSVGRAGEKLFF; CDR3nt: TGCAGCGTAGGCCGGGCGGGTGAAAAACTGTTTTTT
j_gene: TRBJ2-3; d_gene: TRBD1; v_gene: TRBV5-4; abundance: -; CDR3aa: CASSRPATGVDTQYF; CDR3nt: TGTGCCAGCAGCCGGCCCGCGACAGGGGTAGATACGCAGTATTTT
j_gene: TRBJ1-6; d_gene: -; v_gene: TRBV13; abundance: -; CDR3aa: CASSYNRDIVFF; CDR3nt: TGTGCCAGCAGCTACAACCGGGACATTGTGTTCTTT
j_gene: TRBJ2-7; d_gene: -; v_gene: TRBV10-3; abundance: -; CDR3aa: CAIRKGGASEQYF; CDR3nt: TGTGCCATCAGGAAGGGGGGGGCGAGCGAGCAGTACTTC